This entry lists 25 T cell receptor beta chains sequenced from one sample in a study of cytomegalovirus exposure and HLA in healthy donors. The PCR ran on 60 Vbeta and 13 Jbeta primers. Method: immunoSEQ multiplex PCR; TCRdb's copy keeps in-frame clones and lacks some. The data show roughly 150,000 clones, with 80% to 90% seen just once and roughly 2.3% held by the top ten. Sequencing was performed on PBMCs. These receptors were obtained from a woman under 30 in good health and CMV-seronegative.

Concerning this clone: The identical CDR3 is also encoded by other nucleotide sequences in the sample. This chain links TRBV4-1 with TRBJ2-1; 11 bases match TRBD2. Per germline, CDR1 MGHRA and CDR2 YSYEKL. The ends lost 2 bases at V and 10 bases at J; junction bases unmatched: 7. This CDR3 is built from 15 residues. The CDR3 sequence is CASSQLAGGPGEQFF. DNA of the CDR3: TGCGCCAGCAGCCAATTAGCGGGGGGGCCCGGGGAGCAGTTCTTC.

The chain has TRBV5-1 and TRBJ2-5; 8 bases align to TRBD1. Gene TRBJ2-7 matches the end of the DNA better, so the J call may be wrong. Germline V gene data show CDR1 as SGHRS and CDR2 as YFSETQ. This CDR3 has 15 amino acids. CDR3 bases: TGCGCCAGCAGCTCTGGACAGGGTAATTCCTACGAGCAGTACTTC. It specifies CASSSGQGNSYEQYF.

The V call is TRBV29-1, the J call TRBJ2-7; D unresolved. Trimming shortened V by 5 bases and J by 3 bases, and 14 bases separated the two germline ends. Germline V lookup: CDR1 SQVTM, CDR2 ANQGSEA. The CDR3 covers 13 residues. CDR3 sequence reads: CSVRLGKSYEQYF. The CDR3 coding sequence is TGCAGCGTTCGACTGGGTAAGAGCTACGAGCAGTACTTC.

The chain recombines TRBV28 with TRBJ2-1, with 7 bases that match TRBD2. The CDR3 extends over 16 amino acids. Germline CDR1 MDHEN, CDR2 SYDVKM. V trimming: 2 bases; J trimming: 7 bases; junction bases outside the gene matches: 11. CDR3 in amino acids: CASSLLGRGGRNEQFF. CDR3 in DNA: TGTGCCAGCAGTTTACTCGGAAGGGGCGGGAGAAATGAGCAGTTCTTC.

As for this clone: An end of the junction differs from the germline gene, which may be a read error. The CDR3 DNA reads as TGTTCCAGCAGGAAGGGGACAGCTGGAAAACTGTTTTTT. The encoded protein is CSSRKGTAGKLFF. The chain has TRBV7-9 and TRBJ1-4, with 7 positions matching TRBD1. The germline gives CDR1 SEHNR, CDR2 FQNEAQ (reference sequence). The CDR3 extends over 13 amino acids. The entire variable domain, with the rest obtained from reference TRBV7-9 and TRBJ1-4, is as follows: DTGVSQNPRHKITKRGQNVTFRCDPISEHNRLYWYRQTLGQGPEFLTYFQNEAQLEKSRLLSDRFSAERPKGSFSTLEIQRTEQGDSAMYLCSSRKGTAGKLFFGSGTQLSVL.

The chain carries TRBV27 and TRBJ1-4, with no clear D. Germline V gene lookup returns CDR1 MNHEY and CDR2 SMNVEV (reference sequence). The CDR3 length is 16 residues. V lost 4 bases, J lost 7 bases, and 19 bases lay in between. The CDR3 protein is CASSSYQKTSGEKLFF. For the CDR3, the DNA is TGTGCCAGCAGTTCCTATCAGAAGACCAGCGGTGAAAAACTGTTTTTT. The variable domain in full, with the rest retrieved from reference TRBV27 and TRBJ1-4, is EAQVTQNPRYLITVTGKKLTVTCSQNMNHEYMSWYRQDPGLGLRQIYYSMNVEVTDKGDVPEGYKVSRKEKRNFPLILESPSPNQTSLYFCASSSYQKTSGEKLFFGSGTQLSVL.

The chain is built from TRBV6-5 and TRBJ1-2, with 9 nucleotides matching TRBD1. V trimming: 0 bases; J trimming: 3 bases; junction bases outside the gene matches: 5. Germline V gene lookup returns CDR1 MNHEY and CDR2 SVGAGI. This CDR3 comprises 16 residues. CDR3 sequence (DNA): TGTGCCAGCAGTTACTCCGTGACAGGGGGGCACTATGGCTACACCTTC. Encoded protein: CASSYSVTGGHYGYTF.

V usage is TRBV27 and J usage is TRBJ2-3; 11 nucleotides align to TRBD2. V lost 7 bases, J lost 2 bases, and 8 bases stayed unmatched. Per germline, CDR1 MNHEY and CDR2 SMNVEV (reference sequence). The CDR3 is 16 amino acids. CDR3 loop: CASKISGGVDTDTQYF. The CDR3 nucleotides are TGTGCCAGCAAAATTAGCGGGGGGGTCGACACAGATACGCAGTATTTT.

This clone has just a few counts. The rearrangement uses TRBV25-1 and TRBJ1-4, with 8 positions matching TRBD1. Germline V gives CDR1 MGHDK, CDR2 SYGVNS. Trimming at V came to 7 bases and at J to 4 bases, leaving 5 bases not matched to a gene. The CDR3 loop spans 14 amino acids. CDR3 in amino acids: CASTLTGVNEKLFF. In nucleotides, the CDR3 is TGTGCCAGCACCCTGACAGGGGTTAATGAAAAACTGTTTTTT.

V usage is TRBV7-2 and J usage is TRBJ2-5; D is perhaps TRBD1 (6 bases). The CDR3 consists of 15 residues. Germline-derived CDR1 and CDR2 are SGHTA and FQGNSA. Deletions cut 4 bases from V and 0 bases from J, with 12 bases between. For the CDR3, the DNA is TGTGCCAGCAGCTCGGGATACAGGGACCAAGAGACCCAGTACTTC. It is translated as CASSSGYRDQETQYF.

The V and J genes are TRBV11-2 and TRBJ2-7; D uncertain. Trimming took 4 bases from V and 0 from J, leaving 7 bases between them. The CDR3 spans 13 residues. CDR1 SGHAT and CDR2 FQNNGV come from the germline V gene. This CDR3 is CASSWAVSYEQYF. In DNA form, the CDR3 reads TGTGCCAGCAGCTGGGCTGTCTCCTACGAGCAGTACTTC.

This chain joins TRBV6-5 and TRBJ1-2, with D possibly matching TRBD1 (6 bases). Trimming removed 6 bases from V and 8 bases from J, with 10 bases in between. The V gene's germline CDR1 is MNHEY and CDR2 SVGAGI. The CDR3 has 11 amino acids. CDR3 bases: TGTGCCAGCAGATCAGGGGAGGGCTACACCTTC. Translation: CASRSGEGYTF.

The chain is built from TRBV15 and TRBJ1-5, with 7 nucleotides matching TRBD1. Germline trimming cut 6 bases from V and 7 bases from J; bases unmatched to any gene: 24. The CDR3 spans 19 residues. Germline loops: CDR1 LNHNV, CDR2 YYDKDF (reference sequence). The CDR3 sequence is CATREAAVGQTILSQPQHF. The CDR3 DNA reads TGTGCCACCAGGGAGGCCGCGGTGGGACAGACGATTTTGTCCCAGCCCCAGCATTTT. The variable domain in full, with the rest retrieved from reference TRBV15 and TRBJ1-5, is DAMVIQNPRYQVTQFGKPVTLSCSQTLNHNVMYWYQQKSSQAPKLLFHYYDKDFNNEADTPDNFQSRRPNTSFCFLDIRSPGLGDTAMYLCATREAAVGQTILSQPQHFGDGTRLSIL.

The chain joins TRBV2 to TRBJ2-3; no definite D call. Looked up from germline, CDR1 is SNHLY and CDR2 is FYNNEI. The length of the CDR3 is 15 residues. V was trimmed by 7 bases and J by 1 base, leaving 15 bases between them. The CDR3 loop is CASTAWAPGTDTQYF. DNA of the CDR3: TGTGCCAGCACTGCTTGGGCCCCGGGCACAGATACGCAGTATTTT.

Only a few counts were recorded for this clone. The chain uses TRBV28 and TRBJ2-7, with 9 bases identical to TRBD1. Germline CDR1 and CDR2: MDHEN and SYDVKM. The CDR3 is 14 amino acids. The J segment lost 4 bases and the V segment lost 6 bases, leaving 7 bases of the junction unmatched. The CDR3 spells CASRHPGQGYEQYF. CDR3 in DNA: TGTGCCAGCAGACACCCGGGACAGGGTTACGAGCAGTACTTC.

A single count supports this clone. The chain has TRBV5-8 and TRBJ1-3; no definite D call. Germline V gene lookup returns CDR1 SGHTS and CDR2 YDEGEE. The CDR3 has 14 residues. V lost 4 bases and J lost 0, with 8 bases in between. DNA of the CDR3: TGTGCCAGCAGCAGCACAGTCTCTGGAAACACCATATATTTT. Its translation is CASSSTVSGNTIYF.

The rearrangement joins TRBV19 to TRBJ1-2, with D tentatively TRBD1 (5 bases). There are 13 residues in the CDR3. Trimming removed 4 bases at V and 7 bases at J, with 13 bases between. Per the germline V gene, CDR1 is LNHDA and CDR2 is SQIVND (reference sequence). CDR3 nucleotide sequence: TGTGCCAGTAGTAGAGGGACTGCTGGTGGCTACACCTTC. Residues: CASSRGTAGGYTF.

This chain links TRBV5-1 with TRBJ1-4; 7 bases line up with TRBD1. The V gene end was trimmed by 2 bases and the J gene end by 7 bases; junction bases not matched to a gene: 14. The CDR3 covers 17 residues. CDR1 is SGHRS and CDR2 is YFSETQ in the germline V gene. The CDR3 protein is CASSLVPPRTGTEKLFF. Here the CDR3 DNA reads TGCGCCAGCAGCTTAGTCCCCCCAAGGACAGGCACTGAAAAACTGTTTTTT.

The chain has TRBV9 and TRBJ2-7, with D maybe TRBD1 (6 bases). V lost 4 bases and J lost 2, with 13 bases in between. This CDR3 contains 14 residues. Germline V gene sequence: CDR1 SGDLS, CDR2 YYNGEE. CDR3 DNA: TGTGCCAGCAGCTCTTGGACAGAACCCTACGAGCAGTACTTC. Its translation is CASSSWTEPYEQYF.

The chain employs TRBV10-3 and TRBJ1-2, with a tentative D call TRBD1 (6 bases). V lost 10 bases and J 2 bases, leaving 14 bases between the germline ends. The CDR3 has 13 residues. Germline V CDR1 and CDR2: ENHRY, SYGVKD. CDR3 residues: CATSRDTNYGYTF. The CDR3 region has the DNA TGTGCCACCTCAAGGGACACCAACTATGGCTACACCTTC.

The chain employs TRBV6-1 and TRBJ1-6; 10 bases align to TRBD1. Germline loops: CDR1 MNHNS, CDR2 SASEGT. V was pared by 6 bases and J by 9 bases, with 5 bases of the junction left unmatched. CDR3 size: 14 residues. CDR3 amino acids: CASRSGTGVSPLHF. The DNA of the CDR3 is TGTGCCAGCAGGAGCGGGACAGGGGTTTCACCCCTCCACTTT.

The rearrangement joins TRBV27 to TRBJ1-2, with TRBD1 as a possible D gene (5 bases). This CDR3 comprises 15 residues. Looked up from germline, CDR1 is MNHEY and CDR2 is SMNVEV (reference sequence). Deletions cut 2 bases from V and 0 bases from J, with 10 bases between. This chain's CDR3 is CASSLLAGSNYGYTF. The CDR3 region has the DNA TGTGCCAGCAGTTTACTGGCAGGGTCTAACTATGGCTACACCTTC.

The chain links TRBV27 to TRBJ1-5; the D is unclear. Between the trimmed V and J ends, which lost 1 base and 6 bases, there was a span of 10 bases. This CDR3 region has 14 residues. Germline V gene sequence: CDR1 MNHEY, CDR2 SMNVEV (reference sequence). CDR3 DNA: TGTGCCAGCAGTTTATTGGGAGTTGGTCAGCCCCAGCATTTT. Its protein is CASSLLGVGQPQHF.

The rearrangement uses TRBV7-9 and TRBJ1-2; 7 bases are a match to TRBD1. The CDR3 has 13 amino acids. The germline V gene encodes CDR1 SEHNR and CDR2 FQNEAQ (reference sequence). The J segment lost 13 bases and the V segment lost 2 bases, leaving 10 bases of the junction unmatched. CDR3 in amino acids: CASSLKLGQHITF. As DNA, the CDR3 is TGTGCCAGCAGCTTAAAGCTGGGACAGCATATCACCTTC. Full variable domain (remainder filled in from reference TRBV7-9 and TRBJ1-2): DTGVSQNPRHKITKRGQNVTFRCDPISEHNRLYWYRQTLGQGPEFLTYFQNEAQLEKSRLLSDRFSAERPKGSFSTLEIQRTEQGDSAMYLCASSLKLGQHITFGSGTRLTVV.

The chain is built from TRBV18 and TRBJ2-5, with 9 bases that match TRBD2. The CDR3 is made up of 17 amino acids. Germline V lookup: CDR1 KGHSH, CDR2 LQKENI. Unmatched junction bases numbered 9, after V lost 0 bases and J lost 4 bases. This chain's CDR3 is CASSPPVSSGDGETQYF. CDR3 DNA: TGTGCCAGCTCACCACCGGTTTCTAGCGGGGACGGAGAGACCCAGTACTTC.